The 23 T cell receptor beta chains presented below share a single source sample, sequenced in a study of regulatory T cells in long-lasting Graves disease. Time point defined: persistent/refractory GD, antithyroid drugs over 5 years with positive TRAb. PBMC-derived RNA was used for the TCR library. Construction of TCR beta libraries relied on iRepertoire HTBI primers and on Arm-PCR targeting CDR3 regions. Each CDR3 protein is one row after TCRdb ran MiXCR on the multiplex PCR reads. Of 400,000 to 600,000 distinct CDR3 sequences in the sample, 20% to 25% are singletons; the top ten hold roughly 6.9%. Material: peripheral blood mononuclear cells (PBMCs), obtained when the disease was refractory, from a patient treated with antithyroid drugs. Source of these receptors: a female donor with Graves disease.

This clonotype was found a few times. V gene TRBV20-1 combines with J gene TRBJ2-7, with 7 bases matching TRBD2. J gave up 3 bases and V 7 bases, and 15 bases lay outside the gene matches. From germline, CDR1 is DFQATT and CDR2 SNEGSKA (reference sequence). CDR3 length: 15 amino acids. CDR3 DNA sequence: TGCAGTGTCCGAGGGAGGGAGGGGCTGCTCTACGAGCAGTACTTC. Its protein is CSVRGREGLLYEQYF.

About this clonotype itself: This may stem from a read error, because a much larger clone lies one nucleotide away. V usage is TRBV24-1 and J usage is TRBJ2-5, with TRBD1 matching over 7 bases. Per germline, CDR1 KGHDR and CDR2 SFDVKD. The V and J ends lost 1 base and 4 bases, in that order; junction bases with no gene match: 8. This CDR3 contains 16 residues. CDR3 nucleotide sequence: TGTGCCACCAGTGATTTTGAGACAGGGAAAAGAGAGACCCAGTACTTC. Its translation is CATSDFETGKRETQYF.

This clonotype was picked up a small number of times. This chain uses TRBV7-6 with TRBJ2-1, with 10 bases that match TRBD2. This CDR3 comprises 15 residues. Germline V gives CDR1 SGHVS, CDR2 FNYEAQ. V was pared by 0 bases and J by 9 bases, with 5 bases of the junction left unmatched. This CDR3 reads CASSLALGTSAEQFF. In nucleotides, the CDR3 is TGTGCCAGCAGCTTAGCGCTCGGGACTAGCGCTGAGCAGTTCTTC.

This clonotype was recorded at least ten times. CDR3 in amino acids: CASSLSLDRYGYTF. The CDR3 bases are TGTGCCAGCAGTTTGTCGTTGGACCGTTATGGCTACACCTTC. The chain couples TRBV28 to TRBJ1-2; no definite D call. CDR3 length equals 14 residues. Germline CDR1 reads MDHEN; CDR2 reads SYDVKM. V shed 3 bases and J shed 5 bases, with 13 bases lying between them.

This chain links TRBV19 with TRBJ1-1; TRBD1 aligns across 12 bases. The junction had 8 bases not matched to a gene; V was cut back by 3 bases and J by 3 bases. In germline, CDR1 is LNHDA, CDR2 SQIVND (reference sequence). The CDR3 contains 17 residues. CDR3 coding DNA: TGTGCCAGTAGTATTGGGGGACAGGGGGCTTTGGACACTGAAGCTTTCTTT. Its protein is CASSIGGQGALDTEAFF.

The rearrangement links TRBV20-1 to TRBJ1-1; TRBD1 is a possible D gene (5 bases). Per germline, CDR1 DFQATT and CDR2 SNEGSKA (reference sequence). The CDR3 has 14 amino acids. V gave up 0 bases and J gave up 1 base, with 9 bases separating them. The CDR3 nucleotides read TGCAGTGCTAGAGACTCAGGGTCGAACACTGAAGCTTTCTTT. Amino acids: CSARDSGSNTEAFF.

The CDR3 loop reads CSAFSPPVQETQYF. For the CDR3, the DNA is TGCAGTGCTTTCTCCCCCCCAGTCCAGGAGACCCAGTACTTC. The V call is TRBV20-1, the J call TRBJ2-5; D remains unclear. This CDR3 is built from 14 residues. Trimming shortened V by 5 bases and J by 5 bases, and 18 bases separated the two germline ends. Germline assignment: CDR1 DFQATT and CDR2 SNEGSKA (reference sequence).

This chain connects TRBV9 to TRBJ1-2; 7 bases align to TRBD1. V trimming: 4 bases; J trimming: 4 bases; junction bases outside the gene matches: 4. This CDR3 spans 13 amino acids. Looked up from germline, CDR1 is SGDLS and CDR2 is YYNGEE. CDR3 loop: CASSTGQPYGYTF. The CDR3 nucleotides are TGTGCCAGCAGCACGGGACAGCCCTATGGCTACACCTTC.

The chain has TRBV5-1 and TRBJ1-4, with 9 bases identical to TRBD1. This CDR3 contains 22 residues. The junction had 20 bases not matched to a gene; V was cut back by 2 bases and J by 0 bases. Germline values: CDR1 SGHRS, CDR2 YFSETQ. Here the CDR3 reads CASSFTYRGRNPGAATNEKLFF. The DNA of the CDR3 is TGCGCCAGCAGCTTCACATACAGGGGGCGGAACCCCGGGGCCGCAACTAATGAAAAACTGTTTTTT.

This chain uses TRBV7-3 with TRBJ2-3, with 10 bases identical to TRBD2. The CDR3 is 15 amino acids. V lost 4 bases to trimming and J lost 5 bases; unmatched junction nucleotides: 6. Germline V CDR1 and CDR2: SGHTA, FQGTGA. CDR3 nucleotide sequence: TGTGCCAGCAGCTGGGTAGCGGGAGGACAAGATACGCAGTATTTT. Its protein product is CASSWVAGGQDTQYF.

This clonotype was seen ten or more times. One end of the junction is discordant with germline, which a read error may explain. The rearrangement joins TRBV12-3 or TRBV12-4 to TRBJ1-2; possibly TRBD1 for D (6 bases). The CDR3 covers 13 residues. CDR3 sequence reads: CASSLGQSYGYTF. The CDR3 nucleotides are TGTGCCAGCAGCTTAGGACAGAGCTATGGCTACACCTTC.

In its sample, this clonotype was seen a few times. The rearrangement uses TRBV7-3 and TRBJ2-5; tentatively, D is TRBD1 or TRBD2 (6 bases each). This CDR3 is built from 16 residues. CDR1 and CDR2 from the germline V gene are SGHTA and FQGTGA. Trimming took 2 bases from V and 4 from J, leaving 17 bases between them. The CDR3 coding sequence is TGTGCCAGCAGCTTAGAGCCCCCGGGGGCCGGAGAGACCCAGTACTTC. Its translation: CASSLEPPGAGETQYF.

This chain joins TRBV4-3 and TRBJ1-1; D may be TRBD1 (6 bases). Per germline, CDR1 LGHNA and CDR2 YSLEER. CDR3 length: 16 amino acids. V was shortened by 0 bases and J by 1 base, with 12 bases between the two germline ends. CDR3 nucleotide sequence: TGCGCCAGCAGCCAAGATCCCACAGGGAGGAACACTGAAGCTTTCTTT. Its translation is CASSQDPTGRNTEAFF.

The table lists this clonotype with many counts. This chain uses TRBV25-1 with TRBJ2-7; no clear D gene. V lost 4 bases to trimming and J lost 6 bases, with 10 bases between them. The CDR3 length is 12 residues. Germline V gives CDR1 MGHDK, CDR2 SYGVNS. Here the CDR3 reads CASSAPSGEQYF. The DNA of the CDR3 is TGTGCCAGCAGTGCCCCCTCCGGCGAGCAGTACTTC.

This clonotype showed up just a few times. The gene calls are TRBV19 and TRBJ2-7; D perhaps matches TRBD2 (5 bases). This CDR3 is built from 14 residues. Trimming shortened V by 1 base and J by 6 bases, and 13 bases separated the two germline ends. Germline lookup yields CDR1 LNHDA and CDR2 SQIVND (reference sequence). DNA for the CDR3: TGTGCCAGTAGTATAGGCGGGCAGTCCGGCGAGCAGTACTTC. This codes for CASSIGGQSGEQYF.

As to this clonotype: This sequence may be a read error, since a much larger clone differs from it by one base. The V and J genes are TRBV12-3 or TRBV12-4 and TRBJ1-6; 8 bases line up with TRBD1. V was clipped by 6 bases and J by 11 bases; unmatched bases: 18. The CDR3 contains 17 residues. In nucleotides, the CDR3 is TGTGCCAGCAGCCTGGATACCTGGACAGGGAGAGATCCACCCCTCCACTTT. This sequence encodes CASSLDTWTGRDPPLHF.

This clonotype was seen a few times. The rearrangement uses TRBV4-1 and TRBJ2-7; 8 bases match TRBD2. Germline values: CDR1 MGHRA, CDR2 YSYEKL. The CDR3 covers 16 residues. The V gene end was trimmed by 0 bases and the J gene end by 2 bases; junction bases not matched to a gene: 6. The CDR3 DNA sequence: TGCGCCAGCAGCCAAGAGTCACTAGCGGCGACCTACGAGCAGTACTTC. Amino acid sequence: CASSQESLAATYEQYF.

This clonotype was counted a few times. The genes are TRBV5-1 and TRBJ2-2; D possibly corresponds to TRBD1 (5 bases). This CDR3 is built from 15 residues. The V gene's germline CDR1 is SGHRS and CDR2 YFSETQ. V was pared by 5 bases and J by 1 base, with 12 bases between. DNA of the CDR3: TGCGCCAGCAGAGAACAGGCTCAGAACACCGGGGAGCTGTTTTTT. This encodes CASREQAQNTGELFF. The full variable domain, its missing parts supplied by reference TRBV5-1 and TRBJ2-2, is KAGVTQTPRYLIKTRGQQVTLSCSPISGHRSVSWYQQTPGQGLQFLFEYFSETQRNKGNFPGRFSGRQFSNSRSEMNVSTLELGDSALYLCASREQAQNTGELFFGEGSRLTVL.

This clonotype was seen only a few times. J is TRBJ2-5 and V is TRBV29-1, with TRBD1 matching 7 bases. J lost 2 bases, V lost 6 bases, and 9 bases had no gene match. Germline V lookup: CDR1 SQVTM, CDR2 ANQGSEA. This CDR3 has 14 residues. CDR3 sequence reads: CSVDVGQNQETQYF. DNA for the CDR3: TGCAGCGTAGACGTGGGACAGAATCAAGAGACCCAGTACTTC.

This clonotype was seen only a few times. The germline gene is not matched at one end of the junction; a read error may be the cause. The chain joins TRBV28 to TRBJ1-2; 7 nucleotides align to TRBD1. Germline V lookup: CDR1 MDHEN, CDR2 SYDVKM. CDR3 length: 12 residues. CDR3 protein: CASSQRTGLSPF. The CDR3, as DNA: TGTGCCAGCAGCCAACGGACAGGACTCTCTCCCTTC.

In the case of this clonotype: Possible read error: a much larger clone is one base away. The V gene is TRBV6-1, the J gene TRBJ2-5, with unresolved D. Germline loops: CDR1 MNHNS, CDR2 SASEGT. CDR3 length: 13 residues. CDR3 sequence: CARSGRVSETQYF. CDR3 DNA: TGTGCCCGCAGTGGTCGTGTTTCGGAGACCCAGTACTTC.

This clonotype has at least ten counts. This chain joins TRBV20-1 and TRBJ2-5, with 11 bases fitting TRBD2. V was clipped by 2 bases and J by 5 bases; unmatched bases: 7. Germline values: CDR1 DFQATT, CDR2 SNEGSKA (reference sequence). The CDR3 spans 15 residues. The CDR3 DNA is TGCAGTGCTAGAACCCCGACTAGCGGGAAGGAGACCCAGTACTTC. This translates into CSARTPTSGKETQYF.

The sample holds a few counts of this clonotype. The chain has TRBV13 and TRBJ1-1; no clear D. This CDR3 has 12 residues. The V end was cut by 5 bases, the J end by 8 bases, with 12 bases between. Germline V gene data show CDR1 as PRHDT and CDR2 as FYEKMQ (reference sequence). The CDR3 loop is CASSRRALEAFF. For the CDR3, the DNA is TGTGCCAGCAGCCGTCGGGCCCTCGAAGCTTTCTTT.